Below, one T cell receptor beta chain is given with its context. Its antigen remains unidentified. This sample is drawn from a study of cytomegalovirus exposure and HLA in healthy donors. As for the study in general: Most donors, about 77% of approximately 400 genotyped, fell in the Caucasian-associated ancestry cluster. Study findings and constraints: TCR beta V- and J-gene trimming was later associated with a missense DCLRE1C variant. Relative to the roughly 700-donor mean, N-insertions were reportedly fewer in an Asian-associated ancestry cluster in a later analysis. Later analysis identified several of the most significant clusters that appeared linked to common viral pathogens.

Germline lookup yields CDR1 LGHNA and CDR2 YNFKEQ. The CDR3 totals 14 residues. V trimming: 3 bases; J trimming: 3 bases; junction bases outside the gene matches: 2. The PCR used 60 Vbeta and 13 Jbeta primers. The method was immunoSEQ multiplex PCR; TCRdb's version includes in-frame clones alone and lacks a portion of them. Among roughly 170,000 clones listed, approximately 82% were seen once. This clonotype originated in a male donor in good health and CMV-seronegative. Input material: PBMCs. The V call is TRBV4-2, the J call TRBJ2-7; 10 nucleotides line up with TRBD1. The DNA of the CDR3 is TGTGCCAGCAGCCATGACAGGGGGCTCTACGAGCAGTACTTC. This sequence encodes CASSHDRGLYEQYF.